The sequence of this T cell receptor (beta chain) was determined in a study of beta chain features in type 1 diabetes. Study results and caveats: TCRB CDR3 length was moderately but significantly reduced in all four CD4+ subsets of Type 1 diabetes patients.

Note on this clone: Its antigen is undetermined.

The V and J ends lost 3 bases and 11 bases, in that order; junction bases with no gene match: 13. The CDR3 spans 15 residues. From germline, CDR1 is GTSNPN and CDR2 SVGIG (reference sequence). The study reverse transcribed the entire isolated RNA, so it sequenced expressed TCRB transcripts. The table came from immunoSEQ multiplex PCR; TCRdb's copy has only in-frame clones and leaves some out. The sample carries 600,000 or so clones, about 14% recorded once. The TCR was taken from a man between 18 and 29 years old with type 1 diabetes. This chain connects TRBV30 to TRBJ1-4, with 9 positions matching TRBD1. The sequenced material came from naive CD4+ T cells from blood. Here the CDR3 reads CAWSLRTGEVGKLFF. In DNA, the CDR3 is TGTGCCTGGAGCCTAAGGACAGGGGAGGTTGGGAAACTGTTTTTT.